Sequencing of this T cell receptor beta chain was carried out in a study of cytomegalovirus exposure and HLA in healthy donors. With 60 Vbeta and 13 Jbeta primers, the PCR was carried out. TCRdb keeps only in-frame clones here, not all; method: immunoSEQ multiplex PCR. The sample carries approximately 150,000 clones, roughly 79% recorded once. Study observations and caveats: Most subjects had HLA-A and HLA-B alleles reportedly predicted accurately by TCR beta sequences. Differences between HLA loci emerged in a later analysis of TCR association rates, with DRB1 most and HLA-C fewest. The study flagged some 180 TCR beta chains as cytomegalovirus-associated.

Comments on this clone: The antigen remains undetermined.

Trimming took off 6 bases at V and 14 bases at J, with 13 bases between the two ends. This CDR3 comprises 11 residues. CDR1 is MNHNY, CDR2 SVGAGI, per germline (reference sequence). The chain couples TRBV6-6 to TRBJ1-4; TRBD1 is a possible D gene (5 bases). The origin of this receptor is a woman between 50 and 59 years old in good health and CMV-seronegative. The sequenced sample consisted of PBMCs. CDR3 nucleotides: TGTGCCAGCAGCCCTGACAGAATGCTGTTTTTT. This codes for CASSPDRMLFF.